This T cell receptor beta chain was observed in a study of STAT5B mutations in CD4+ large granular lymphocyte leukemia. Clones were sequenced by immunoSEQ multiplex PCR, and TCRdb holds only the in-frame ones, with some missing. The sample lists 30,000 or so clones; around 90% were seen once. Sequencing input: CD4+ T cells from blood buffy coats. This receptor was obtained from a human donor in good health.

In DNA, the CDR3 is TGTGCCACCAGCAGCAGGACTAGCGGGACCTACGAGCAGTACTTC. Encoded protein: CATSSRTSGTYEQYF. The chain carries TRBV15 and TRBJ2-7; 12 bases are shared with TRBD2. V trimming: 3 bases; J trimming: 2 bases; junction bases outside the gene matches: 2. Germline-derived CDR1 and CDR2 are LNHNV and YYDKDF (reference sequence). CDR3 length: 15 amino acids.